This TCR beta chain was sequenced during a study of T cells in Graves' hyperthyroidism and ophthalmopathy (dated by TCRdb to between 2018 and 2021). For context, the study as a whole: Peripheral blood was sampled at the time of initial diagnosis, prior to any treatment. TCR V-J signatures able to tell the groups apart were searched for in a discovery cohort of 90 to 100 patients, of whom more than 40 had Graves' ophthalmopathy and 57 had stable Graves' hyperthyroidism. Thyroid tissue and blood T-cell repertoires from six Graves' hyperthyroidism patients were also compared in the study. According to the paper, TCR Vbeta CDR3 sequencing was carried out on about 140 peripheral blood samples, which came from around 43 ophthalmopathy, around 75 hyperthyroidism and roughly 17 progressor patients. The roughly 100 discovery patients were randomly split 7:3 into training and test sets. Once sampling was done, hyperthyroidism patients were given methimazole at a starting dose of 30 mg daily, whereas ophthalmopathy patients were given high-dose intravenous methylprednisolone. Prospective prediction of ophthalmopathy was tested in an independent validation cohort consisting of some 19 hyperthyroidism patients and around 17 patients who later progressed to ophthalmopathy.

TCR beta CDR3 regions were amplified from RNA transcripts. The first round of RT-PCR for the TCR CDR3 was performed with the HTBI primer set and the Qiagen OneStep RT-PCR kit. Libraries were constructed in a second round of multiplex PCR, after which size selection and purification were carried out. The libraries were sequenced on an Illumina HiSeq2000 using paired-end 100 bp reads. The original pipeline was this. SOAPnuke was used to process the raw data, throwing out any read that contained adapters or uncalled bases, had a mean Phred below 15, or lacked an exact constant-primer or identifier match. High-quality paired reads were merged with COPE v1.2.5, and unique nucleotide sequences were defined as clonotypes. MiTCR v1.1 was used to align the clonotypes against IMGT TRBV, TRBD and TRBJ reference segments. The analysis was restricted to V-J combinations with a frequency above 0.0001, which together covered 99.2% of the repertoires. The TCS score was defined as F50 (clonal expansion) divided by E x V (chaos), with BLOSUM62-based TCRdist calculated between CDR3 peptides within each V-J. Welch's t-statistics and random forest reduced around 520 V-J features to 10 to 15, which were used in a naive Bayes classifier (R e1071). In TCRdb, the public reads were trimmed at Q25 with fastp and aligned with MiXCR, with productive beta chains retained. Duplicate CDR3 protein sequences are folded into a single record with the most common DNA and genes. The V and J calls, along with clone size, are taken from TCRdb and not from the paper's own processing. The sample contains some 690,000 distinct CDR3 sequences, roughly a sixth of them found a single time. The leading ten clones occupy around a sixth of the sample.

This clonotype was seen at least ten times. Its recognized antigen is unknown. No qualities accompany the bases; no much larger clone lies one base away. Taken from cysteine to phenylalanine, the CDR3 has 14 residues. The only DNA kept is the CDR3, 42 bases in frame from the first base. V loses 3 bases of germline sequence and J loses 3 bases, and the interval between the two ends is 9 bases. The germline V gene sets CDR1 to KGHSH and CDR2 to LQKENI. On the study overall, not on this receptor specifically: Most expanded thyroid clonotypes (frequency above 0.001) were also detected in blood, a finding suggesting that blood repertoires may reflect thyroid immune responses. Sample size was not statistically predetermined, and blinding of investigators to group allocation was not performed. Ophthalmopathy was separated from stable hyperthyroidism by a 13 V-J signature model, with approximately 85% sensitivity and approximately 81% specificity obtained in cross-validation and 80%/75% obtained in testing. In validation, the model predicted progression to ophthalmopathy with approximately 69% sensitivity and approximately 78% specificity, a median of about 6.7 months before onset.

A patient counted as having stable Graves' hyperthyroidism if no progression to ophthalmopathy occurred over 18 months of follow-up. The hyperthyroidism patients were between 18 and 65 years old and newly diagnosed, with a disease duration of less than 2 months. Exclusion was applied to patients with uncontrolled infections, other autoimmune diseases, pregnancy or lactation. Diagnoses relied on clinical symptoms, serum thyroxine and TRAb, thyroid ultrasound and orbital computed tomography. Ficoll-Paque density gradient centrifugation was used to isolate PBMCs from 10 ml of fresh peripheral blood. Trizol reagent was used to extract total RNA, and RNA quality was then checked on an Agilent 2100 Bioanalyzer.

The receptor comes from a man in his fifties with Graves' hyperthyroidism. The sample comprised blood. The receptor chain draws on TRBV18 and TRBJ2-1; TRBD2 is possibly the D segment (5 matching bases). CDR3 region: CASSPLRDYNEQFF. The DNA sequence is given as TGTGCCAGCTCACCGTTACGGGACTACAATGAGCAGTTCTTC.